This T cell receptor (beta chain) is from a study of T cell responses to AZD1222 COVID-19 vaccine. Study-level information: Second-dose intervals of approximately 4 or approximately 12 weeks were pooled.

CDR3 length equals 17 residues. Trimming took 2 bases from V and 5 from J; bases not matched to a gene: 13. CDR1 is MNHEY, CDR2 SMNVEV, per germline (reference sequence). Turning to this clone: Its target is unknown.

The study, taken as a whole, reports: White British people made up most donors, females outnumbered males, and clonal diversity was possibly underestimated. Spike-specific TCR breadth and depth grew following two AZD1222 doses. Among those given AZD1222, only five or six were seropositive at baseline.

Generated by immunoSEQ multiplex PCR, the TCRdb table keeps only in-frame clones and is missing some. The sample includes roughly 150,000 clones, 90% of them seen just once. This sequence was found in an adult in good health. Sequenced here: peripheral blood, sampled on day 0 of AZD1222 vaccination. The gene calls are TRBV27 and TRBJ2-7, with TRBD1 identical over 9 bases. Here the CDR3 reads CASSLKVFDRGVHEQYF. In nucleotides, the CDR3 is TGTGCCAGCAGTTTAAAGGTATTCGACAGGGGGGTCCACGAGCAGTACTTC.